This passage covers 32 T cell receptor beta chains from one sample sequenced in a study of cytomegalovirus exposure and HLA in healthy donors. PCR employed 60 Vbeta and 13 Jbeta primers. This table comes from immunoSEQ multiplex PCR, and its TCRdb copy is limited to in-frame clones, with some not included. This sample carries tens of thousands of clones, roughly 78% of them seen once, and the ten largest clones take 4.5% to 5.5%. The sequenced sample consisted of PBMCs. These TCRs come from a middle-aged woman in good health and CMV-seropositive.

The V gene is TRBV27, the J gene TRBJ2-3; possible D gene TRBD1, 5 bases. Germline lookup yields CDR1 MNHEY and CDR2 SMNVEV (reference sequence). V lost 0 bases, J lost 4 bases, and 8 bases lay in between. The CDR3 extends over 14 amino acids. CDR3 bases: TGTGCCAGCAGTTTATCCCAGGGCCCAGATACGCAGTATTTT. This encodes CASSLSQGPDTQYF.

This rearrangement joins TRBV28 to TRBJ1-4, with D possibly matching TRBD1 (5 bases). CDR3 length equals 15 residues. The V end was cut by 6 bases, the J end by 8 bases, with 19 bases between. The germline V gene has CDR1 MDHEN and CDR2 SYDVKM. The CDR3 sequence: CASSITAQGREKLFF. The CDR3 nucleotides are TGTGCCAGCAGCATTACAGCTCAGGGTAGGGAAAAACTGTTTTTT.

The V gene is TRBV2, the J gene TRBJ1-1; 8 bases line up with TRBD1. This CDR3 spans 14 amino acids. The ends lost 6 bases at V and 0 bases at J; junction bases unmatched: 3. Germline V gene data show CDR1 as SNHLY and CDR2 as FYNNEI. CDR3 residues: CASRPTGVNTEAFF. CDR3 nucleotides: TGTGCCAGCAGGCCGACAGGGGTGAACACTGAAGCTTTCTTT.

In DNA form, the CDR3 reads TGTGCCAGCAGCCAAGAGGGGGACAGGGGGCAGGAGACCCAGTACTTC. This encodes CASSQEGDRGQETQYF. The chain links TRBV4-2 to TRBJ2-5, with 12 positions matching TRBD1. This CDR3 has 16 amino acids. Losses at the gene ends were 0 bases for V and 5 bases for J; bases not matched to a gene: 4. CDR1 and CDR2 from the germline V gene are LGHNA and YNFKEQ.

This clone has only a few counts. The chain has TRBV4-3 and TRBJ2-2; D may be TRBD2 (5 bases). Per the germline V gene, CDR1 is LGHNA and CDR2 is YSLEER. V lost 0 bases and J 7 bases, leaving 12 bases between the germline ends. CDR3 length: 15 amino acids. DNA for the CDR3: TGCGCCAGCAGCCAAGAGTCCGGGATCATCGGGGAGCTGTTTTTT. This codes for CASSQESGIIGELFF.

The chain combines TRBV13 with TRBJ2-3; 12 bases fit TRBD2. CDR3 length: 17 amino acids. V trimming: 5 bases; J trimming: 1 base; junction bases outside the gene matches: 7. Germline V gives CDR1 PRHDT, CDR2 FYEKMQ (reference sequence). CDR3 in amino acids: CASSPRTSGIGTDTQYF. The CDR3 DNA reads TGTGCCAGCAGCCCGCGGACTAGCGGGATAGGCACAGATACGCAGTATTTT.

The chain uses TRBV28 and TRBJ2-7, with D perhaps TRBD1 (5 bases). Germline-derived CDR1 and CDR2 are MDHEN and SYDVKM. Trimming pared 4 bases from V and 5 bases from J, leaving 18 bases between. CDR3 length equals 15 residues. CDR3 protein: CASSSGQGVYNEQYF. For the CDR3, the DNA is TGTGCCAGCAGTTCTGGACAAGGCGTTTACAACGAGCAGTACTTC.

Only a few counts were recorded for this clone. V usage is TRBV6-5 and J usage is TRBJ1-1, with 10 bases fitting TRBD1. The junction had 11 bases not matched to a gene; V was cut back by 5 bases and J by 8 bases. Looked up from germline, CDR1 is MNHEY and CDR2 is SVGAGI. The CDR3 extends over 15 amino acids. The CDR3 coding sequence is TGTGCCAGCAGTCGGGACAGGGGCCCTCGAGCGGAAGCTTTCTTT. Its protein is CASSRDRGPRAEAFF.

The CDR3 coding sequence is TGTGCCAGCAGCTTAGCGTTGACTATAAGCTCCTACAATGAGCAGTTCTTC. Encoded protein: CASSLALTISSYNEQFF. This sequence joins TRBV7-2 and TRBJ2-1; D may be TRBD2 (5 bases). The ends were cut back, 0 bases at V and 0 bases at J, with 12 bases in the middle. CDR1 is SGHTA, CDR2 FQGNSA, per germline. The CDR3 has 17 amino acids.

This clone was seen only once. The chain combines TRBV5-4 with TRBJ2-7, with 8 bases aligning to TRBD2. This CDR3 region has 16 residues. Germline V gives CDR1 SGHNT, CDR2 YYREEE (reference sequence). Trimming cost V 2 bases and J 7 bases; bases outside gene matches: 14. CDR3 nucleotide sequence: TGTGCCAGCAGCTTAATAGGAGCGGGAGCCCCCTCGGAGCAGTACTTC. Protein: CASSLIGAGAPSEQYF.

This clone was seen only a few times. J is TRBJ2-1 and V is TRBV5-1, with D possibly matching TRBD2 (6 bases). This CDR3 has 13 residues. The V and J ends lost 4 bases and 6 bases respectively, with 11 bases between them. Germline CDR1 and CDR2: SGHRS and YFSETQ. CDR3 region: CASSISGLNEQFF. Written as DNA, the CDR3 is TGCGCCAGCAGCATTAGCGGCCTCAATGAGCAGTTCTTC.

The chain couples TRBV12-5 to TRBJ2-3, with 8 bases aligning to TRBD2. CDR1 and CDR2 (germline): LGHNT, FRNRAP. This CDR3 comprises 16 residues. V lost 5 bases and J lost 1; bases outside the gene matches: 8. The CDR3, as DNA: TGTGCTAGTGGTGCTGGACTAGCTCTCGGCACAGATACGCAGTATTTT. Translating gives CASGAGLALGTDTQYF.

This clone has only a few counts. This sequence joins TRBV9 and TRBJ1-1; D remains ambiguous. The CDR3 loop spans 15 amino acids. Germline V gives CDR1 SGDLS, CDR2 YYNGEE. Deletions cut 0 bases from V and 1 base from J, with 10 bases between. The CDR3 DNA reads TGTGCCAGCAGCGTAGTAGGAGTAGGGAACACTGAAGCTTTCTTT. This translates into CASSVVGVGNTEAFF.

This clone occurred a few times. The rearrangement links TRBV14 to TRBJ2-2, with 7 nucleotides matching TRBD1. Looked up from germline, CDR1 is SGHDN and CDR2 is FVKESK. The CDR3 totals 15 residues. With V trimmed by 1 base and J by 5 bases, 4 bases remained unmatched. The CDR3 is CASSQAAGGTGELFF. CDR3 DNA: TGTGCCAGCAGCCAAGCCGCAGGGGGAACCGGGGAGCTGTTTTTT.

The rearrangement uses TRBV5-6 and TRBJ2-4; D is perhaps TRBD2 (6 bases). Trimming took off 5 bases at V and 0 bases at J, with 18 bases between the two ends. CDR3 size: 17 residues. Germline V lookup: CDR1 SGHDT, CDR2 YYEEEE. The CDR3 loop reads CASSLGEERLAKNIQYF. The CDR3 coding sequence is TGTGCCAGCAGTCTCGGGGAGGAGAGACTAGCCAAAAACATTCAGTACTTC.

This rearrangement joins TRBV10-1 to TRBJ2-5, with TRBD2 as a possible D gene (6 bases). Trimming stripped 5 bases from V and 2 bases from J, with 12 bases between. The CDR3 loop spans 14 amino acids. CDR1 WNHNN and CDR2 SYGVQD come from the germline V gene (reference sequence). CDR3 nucleotides: TGCGCCAGCAGTAAACCCGGGGGACAAGAGACCCAGTACTTC. Translating it yields CASSKPGGQETQYF.

The genes are TRBV30 and TRBJ2-3; 10 bases fit TRBD2. J was trimmed by 6 bases and V by 0 bases; bases with no gene match: 15. This CDR3 contains 18 residues. The V gene's germline CDR1 is GTSNPN and CDR2 SVGIG (reference sequence). For the CDR3, the DNA is TGTGCCTGGAGTGTACGTAGTAGCCTAGCGGGAGAGACTGATACGCAGTATTTT. It encodes CAWSVRSSLAGETDTQYF.

This clone has more than one count but fewer than ten. The chain has TRBV11-2 and TRBJ1-1; no clear D. The CDR3 is 12 amino acids. Germline lookup yields CDR1 SGHAT and CDR2 FQNNGV. The ends were cut back, 2 bases at V and 10 bases at J, with 11 bases in the middle. The CDR3 sequence: CASSLNTVGAFF. In DNA, the CDR3 is TGTGCCAGCAGCTTAAATACTGTCGGAGCTTTCTTT.

V usage is TRBV7-3 and J usage is TRBJ1-1; the D is unclear. Trimming removed 2 bases from V and 5 bases from J, with 9 bases in between. The germline CDR1 and CDR2 sequences are SGHTA and FQGTGA. The CDR3 runs 13 residues. CDR3 DNA sequence: TGTGCCAGCAGCTTAGGAGGGCGGACTGAAGCTTTCTTT. This sequence encodes CASSLGGRTEAFF.

This sequence joins TRBV9 and TRBJ1-3, with 9 positions matching TRBD1. V shed 0 bases and J 5 bases; nucleotides not matched to a gene: 12. CDR1 is SGDLS, CDR2 YYNGEE, per germline. The CDR3 has 18 amino acids. The CDR3 region is CASSVDPPGTGTRNTIYF. The CDR3 DNA reads TGTGCCAGCAGCGTAGACCCTCCCGGGACAGGGACACGAAACACCATATATTTT.

The chain links TRBV6-5 to TRBJ1-2; TRBD1 is a possible D gene (6 bases). There are 13 residues in the CDR3. Per the germline V gene, CDR1 is MNHEY and CDR2 is SVGAGI. The ends were cut back, 2 bases at V and 7 bases at J, with 11 bases in the middle. CDR3 sequence reads: CASSYNQGFGYTF. In DNA form, the CDR3 reads TGTGCCAGCAGTTACAATCAGGGGTTTGGCTACACCTTC.

This chain joins TRBV28 and TRBJ2-3; perhaps TRBD2 as D (6 bases). CDR1 and CDR2 from the germline V gene are MDHEN and SYDVKM. V lost 6 bases and J lost 7, with 17 bases in between. The CDR3 length is 14 residues. As DNA, the CDR3 is TGTGCCAGCAGCCCCTCCGGGAGAGGGAATACGCAGTATTTT. This gives the protein CASSPSGRGNTQYF.

This clone was seen a single time. The chain joins TRBV29-1 to TRBJ2-3, with D uncertain. Germline assignment: CDR1 SQVTM and CDR2 ANQGSEA. This CDR3 comprises 15 residues. V was shortened by 7 bases and J by 1 base, with 18 bases between the two germline ends. The DNA of the CDR3 is TGCAGCGCCCTTTGGCTCAGTGGAGGCACAGATACGCAGTATTTT. Protein product: CSALWLSGGTDTQYF.

This clone was counted a few times. The chain links TRBV5-6 to TRBJ1-4; TRBD1 might be the D (6 bases). The germline V gene has CDR1 SGHDT and CDR2 YYEEEE. This CDR3 has 14 residues. V was trimmed by 0 bases and J by 7 bases, leaving 10 bases between them. CDR3: CASSLVGAAEKLFF. The CDR3 DNA is TGTGCCAGCAGCTTGGTGGGGGCAGCTGAAAAACTGTTTTTT. Filled out from reference TRBV5-6 and TRBJ1-4, the complete variable domain reads DAGVTQSPTHLIKTRGQQVTLRCSPKSGHDTVSWYQQALGQGPQFIFQYYEEEERQRGNFPDRFSGHQFPNYSSELNVNALLLGDSALYLCASSLVGAAEKLFFGSGTQLSVL.

The chain is built from TRBV18 and TRBJ1-1, with D unresolved. The germline gives CDR1 KGHSH, CDR2 LQKENI. The V gene lost 1 base and the J gene lost 3 bases, with 6 bases spanning the gap. The CDR3 covers 13 residues. The CDR3, as DNA: TGTGCCAGCTCACCACTCAGTGACACTGAAGCTTTCTTT. Translated, it gives CASSPLSDTEAFF.

The genes are TRBV19 and TRBJ2-3, with a weak D call TRBD1 (6 bases). The V gene lost 0 bases and the J gene lost 6 bases, with 19 bases spanning the gap. This CDR3 contains 17 residues. Per the germline V gene, CDR1 is LNHDA and CDR2 is SQIVND (reference sequence). CDR3 bases: TGTGCCAGTAGTATAGACGCGAGGGGACACCTCGGTGATACGCAGTATTTT. Protein: CASSIDARGHLGDTQYF.

The rearrangement joins TRBV10-3 to TRBJ2-5; the match to TRBD1 covers 10 bases. The CDR3 totals 17 residues. Germline CDR1 ENHRY, CDR2 SYGVKD. Trimming at V came to 0 bases and at J to 2 bases, leaving 6 bases not matched to a gene. CDR3 loop: CAISESGDRGWQETQYF. CDR3 DNA: TGTGCCATCAGTGAGTCGGGGGACAGGGGTTGGCAAGAGACCCAGTACTTC.

This clone was observed a single time. The chain employs TRBV2 and TRBJ1-2; maybe TRBD1 (6 bases). V was trimmed by 2 bases and J by 8 bases, leaving 15 bases between them. Germline V gives CDR1 SNHLY, CDR2 FYNNEI. The CDR3 contains 14 residues. CDR3 nucleotides: TGTGCCAGCAGTGAATTGTGGGACACTGGGGGCTACACCTTC. Translating gives CASSELWDTGGYTF. Supplemented by reference TRBV2 and TRBJ1-2, the full variable domain reads EPEVTQTPSHQVTQMGQEVILRCVPISNHLYFYWYRQILGQKVEFLVSFYNNEISEKSEIFDDQFSVERPDGSNFTLKIRSTKLEDSAMYFCASSELWDTGGYTFGSGTRLTVV.

The sample holds one count of this clone. V and J are TRBV5-6 and TRBJ2-7, with 11 nucleotides matching TRBD2. Germline V lookup: CDR1 SGHDT, CDR2 YYEEEE. V was pared by 3 bases and J by 5 bases, with 7 bases of the junction left unmatched. This CDR3 comprises 15 residues. Here the CDR3 DNA reads TGTGCCAGCAGCTCCTATAGCGGGAGGGGGAACGAGCAGTACTTC. The encoded protein is CASSSYSGRGNEQYF.

This clone has more than one count but fewer than ten. Here the CDR3 DNA reads TGCAGCGTCGTAGACAGGGGAGCGCAGTATTTT. Encoded protein: CSVVDRGAQYF. The chain has TRBV29-1 and TRBJ2-3; TRBD1 aligns across 8 bases. Trimming removed 6 bases from V and 10 bases from J; junction bases left unmatched: 6. The CDR3 covers 11 residues. Germline-derived CDR1 and CDR2 are SQVTM and ANQGSEA.

In this sample, this clone turned up a few times. The chain recombines TRBV7-9 with TRBJ2-4; weak D call: TRBD1 (6 bases). The germline gives CDR1 SEHNR, CDR2 FQNEAQ (reference sequence). With 5 bases removed from V and 8 bases from J, the gap between germline ends came to 16 bases. This CDR3 contains 14 residues. The CDR3 reads CASSNTRGLDIQYF. The CDR3 DNA reads as TGTGCCAGCAGCAACACCAGGGGTTTAGACATTCAGTACTTC.

This clone was counted between two and nine times. V usage is TRBV6-1 and J usage is TRBJ2-7; D unclear. Germline V lookup: CDR1 MNHNS, CDR2 SASEGT. CDR3 length: 11 amino acids. The ends were cut back, 6 bases at V and 4 bases at J, with 7 bases in the middle. CDR3 DNA: TGTGCCAGCAGGGAACCTTACGAGCAGTACTTC. Translated: CASREPYEQYF.